This T cell receptor (beta chain) was sequenced in a study of regulatory T cells in long-lasting Graves disease. Indicated time point: newly diagnosed GD, antithyroid drugs for less than 3 months. Generation of the TCR library employed RNA extracted from PBMCs. Through Arm-PCR of CDR3 regions and iRepertoire HTBI primers, TCR beta libraries were built. TCRdb fed the multiplex PCR reads into MiXCR, producing one record per CDR3 protein. The repertoire has roughly 380,000 distinct CDR3 sequences, about 14% of them found once; the top ten carry about 20%. The sample was peripheral blood mononuclear cells (PBMCs), taken at new diagnosis, from a patient treated with antithyroid drugs. The sequence was obtained from a female donor with Graves disease.

The CDR3 sequence is CASSHPRGAYQETQYF. Written as DNA, the CDR3 is TGTGCCAGCAGCCATCCCCGGGGGGCCTACCAAGAGACCCAGTACTTC. This chain joins TRBV3-1 and TRBJ2-5, with D possibly being TRBD2 (7 bases). Germline V lookup: CDR1 LGHDT, CDR2 YNNKEL (reference sequence). Between the trimmed V and J ends, which lost 3 bases and 0 bases, there was a span of 14 bases. This CDR3 spans 16 amino acids.